A selection of T cell receptor beta chains follows, all from one sample in a study of identical twins. TCRdb reprocessed the 5' RACE reads via MiXCR and lists one record per CDR3 protein. Here the sample spans 600,000 to 700,000 distinct CDR3 sequences, 21% being singletons. The data were also submitted as part of a second study, on T cells expressing NK-cell markers.

Material for sequencing was PBMCs. These receptors originate from a woman aged 18-29 years in good health. Both conserved end residues are trimmed from each CDR3. The listing skips clone size in some rows; elsewhere it reads once, few, many or a size class.

j_gene,len,v_gene,abundance,CDR3aa
TRBJ2-4,19,TRBV21-1,many,ASSKASNFFRLIGAKNIQY
TRBJ2-3,10,TRBV20-1,NA,SARSDGYTQY
TRBJ2-3,15,TRBV4-2,few,ASSHPRGAGAGDTQY
TRBJ2-6,12,TRBV29-1,many,SVLRSSGANVLT
TRBJ2-7,10,TRBV29-1,NA,SVEGRVHEQY
TRBJ2-5,14,TRBV5-1,NA,ASSLVGLGDQETQY
TRBJ1-3,13,TRBV12-3/TRBV12-4,few,ASSFWGSDGNTIY
TRBJ2-4,12,TRBV20-1,NA,SARENQAKNIQY
TRBJ1-5,8,TRBV19,NA,ANSNQPQH
TRBJ1-1,13,TRBV29-1,few,SVDFRAGAITEAF
TRBJ1-2,10,TRBV29-1,few,SVETVSYGYT
TRBJ2-2,14,TRBV6-1,NA,ASKTLSRRVLGELF
TRBJ2-3,15,TRBV4-2,once,ASSPRGRGASTDTQY
TRBJ2-1,12,TRBV12-3/TRBV12-4,once,ASSLRGKGDEQF
TRBJ1-5,11,TRBV29-1,NA,SVVVGANQPQH
TRBJ2-1,10,TRBV5-1,many,ASSLVRNEQF
TRBJ2-2,10,TRBV20-1,NA,SASPWAGELF
TRBJ2-3,14,TRBV20-1,NA,SASDRAGGYTDTQY
TRBJ2-3,11,TRBV4-3,many,ASSQDRRGAQY
TRBJ2-1,11,TRBV12-3/TRBV12-4,many,ASKKRGVEEQF
TRBJ2-1,13,TRBV7-3,many,ASSLSGGVRNEQF
TRBJ1-4,11,TRBV19,NA,ASNGQNNEKLF
TRBJ2-2,14,TRBV4-1,NA,ASSQVRGPRTGELF
TRBJ1-6,13,TRBV5-1,NA,ASSLEGSPTTPLH
TRBJ2-1,13,TRBV15,NA,ATSRASGGPNEQF
TRBJ2-3,12,TRBV20-1,NA,SALSSQGTDTQY
TRBJ2-1,14,TRBV7-8,NA,ASSLHRGSSYNEQF